The TCR beta chain under discussion was sequenced for a study of blood T cell repertoires in COVID-19. On the study more broadly: Researchers got acute and convalescent COVID-19 samples from the United States, Italy and Spain. PBMCs, B-cell-depleted T cells, or T cells were the source of the cDNA or gDNA that made up the material.

Seattle patients were enrolled while actively infected and followed longitudinally. Authors' methods: Counts of nucleated cells, estimated from reference gene primer amplification, were obtained. This table comes from immunoSEQ multiplex PCR, and its TCRdb copy is limited to in-frame clones, with some not included. V and J calls and clone size come straight from that table; D and trimming were deduced from the DNA. This repertoire shows 240,000 or so clones, more than 80% found once; its top ten account for 7.5% to 8%. Trimming stripped 2 bases from V and 8 bases from J, with 6 bases between. Germline CDR1 and CDR2: GTSNPN and SVGIG (reference sequence). The CDR3 spans 11 residues.

Sequencing was done on a sample of peripheral blood. The rearrangement links TRBV30 to TRBJ2-2, with D possibly being TRBD2 (5 bases). This receptor was taken from an elderly woman with COVID-19, enrolled during active disease. As DNA, the CDR3 is TGTGCCTGGAGTAGGAGGGGGGAGCTGTTTTTT. It encodes CAWSRRGELFF.